Below, 24 T cell receptor beta chains from the same sample are listed, as sequenced in a study of cytomegalovirus exposure and HLA in healthy donors (dated 2017 in TCRdb). The library came from the immunoSEQ multiplex PCR assay. A mixture of 60 forward primers for TCR Vbeta segments and 13 reverse primers for TCR Jbeta segments was used in the multiplex PCR. Here the immuneACCESS table is served through TCRdb, limited to in-frame sequences with V and J called. Missing clones are a known gap in these copies; in checked studies unresolved V genes cover under half, and the rest lacks a known reason. The sample contains over 150,000 clones, over 65% of them found a single time. The ten biggest clones cover about 1.5% of the sample. The sample taken for sequencing was PBMCs. Receptors were obtained from a woman in her 30s in good health and CMV-seropositive.

The chain links TRBV7-6 to TRBJ2-7, with D maybe TRBD1 (7 bases). The germline V and J ends were trimmed by 5 bases and 5 bases, with 19 bases remaining between them. Germline V gene lookup returns CDR1 SGHVS and CDR2 FNYEAQ. The CDR3 runs to 15 residues. CDR3 in amino acids: CASSAAGTGVDEQYF. The CDR3 region has the DNA TGTGCCAGCAGCGCAGCGGGTACAGGGGTCGACGAGCAGTACTTC.

The J gene is TRBJ2-7, the V gene TRBV7-3; 7 nucleotides match TRBD1. V was pared by 3 bases and J by 0 bases, with 5 bases of the junction left unmatched. Germline V gene lookup returns CDR1 SGHTA and CDR2 FQGTGA. This CDR3 comprises 15 residues. CDR3 sequence (DNA): TGTGCCAGCAGCTTTAAAGGGGGCCGCTCCTACGAGCAGTACTTC. This translates into CASSFKGGRSYEQYF. The full variable domain, its missing parts supplied by reference TRBV7-3 and TRBJ2-7, is GAGVSQTPSNKVTEKGKYVELRCDPISGHTALYWYRQSLGQGPEFLIYFQGTGAADDSGLPNDRFFAVRPEGSVSTLKIQRTERGDSAVYLCASSFKGGRSYEQYFGPGTRLTVT.

The V call is TRBV5-1, the J call TRBJ2-1; TRBD2 agrees at 14 bases. Germline CDR1 reads SGHRS; CDR2 reads YFSETQ. V dropped 5 bases and J dropped 12; count of bases not matched to a gene: 7. The CDR3 covers 14 residues. CDR3 protein: CASSPGTSGRGQFF. CDR3 in DNA: TGCGCCAGCAGTCCCGGGACTAGCGGGAGAGGGCAGTTCTTC.

The V gene is TRBV30, the J gene TRBJ2-6; D remains unclear. V lost 0 bases and J 0 bases, leaving 6 bases between the germline ends. Germline V CDR1 and CDR2: GTSNPN, SVGIG (reference sequence). The CDR3 is made up of 15 amino acids. The DNA of the CDR3 is TGTGCCTGGAGTGTGAGTTTCTCTGGGGCCAACGTCCTGACTTTC. Translation gives CAWSVSFSGANVLTF.

The table lists this clone with a count of one. This chain uses TRBV29-1 with TRBJ2-3; perhaps TRBD2 as D (6 bases). The V gene lost 7 bases and the J gene lost 0 bases, with 17 bases spanning the gap. The CDR3 length is 15 residues. CDR1 and CDR2 from the germline V gene are SQVTM and ANQGSEA. CDR3 protein: CSAGGLRNSTDTQYF. CDR3 nucleotide sequence: TGCAGCGCAGGAGGGCTGAGGAATAGCACAGATACGCAGTATTTT.

A single count supports this clone. The V and J genes are TRBV29-1 and TRBJ2-7; D is undetermined. Germline V lookup: CDR1 SQVTM, CDR2 ANQGSEA. This CDR3 has 11 amino acids. With 4 bases removed from V and 4 bases from J, the gap between germline ends came to 8 bases. CDR3 sequence (DNA): TGCAGCGTTGGGGCCGGATACGAGCAGTACTTC. Protein: CSVGAGYEQYF.

The V and J genes are TRBV7-7 and TRBJ2-1; D is ambiguous. Germline values: CDR1 SSHAT, CDR2 FNYEAQ (reference sequence). CDR3 length equals 12 residues. Trimming cost V 1 base and J 9 bases, with 7 bases left between them. The CDR3 region has the DNA TGTGCCAGCAGCTTAGATCGTATTGAGCAGTTCTTC. Amino acid sequence: CASSLDRIEQFF.

In this sample, this clone turned up a few times. This sequence joins TRBV6-1 and TRBJ1-2; 8 bases agree with TRBD1. The V segment lost 8 bases and the J segment 1 base; nucleotides outside the gene matches: 9. The CDR3 sequence is 15 residues long. From germline, CDR1 is MNHNS and CDR2 SASEGT. The CDR3 nucleotides are TGTGCCAGCCGGAGACCACAGGGGGATAACTATGGCTACACCTTC. Translation gives CASRRPQGDNYGYTF.

The chain carries TRBV28 and TRBJ1-2, with D maybe TRBD1 (6 bases). This CDR3 has 15 residues. V was cut by 6 bases and J by 0 bases, with 14 bases left in between. Germline CDR1 reads MDHEN; CDR2 reads SYDVKM. The DNA of the CDR3 is TGTGCCAGCAGCCCGGGGGGGCGGACTAACTATGGCTACACCTTC. This gives the protein CASSPGGRTNYGYTF.

The chain joins TRBV14 to TRBJ1-5; D is unclear. Trimming removed 2 bases from V and 5 bases from J, with 7 bases in between. This CDR3 has 13 residues. CDR1 is SGHDN, CDR2 FVKESK, per germline. CDR3 in DNA: TGTGCCAGCAGCCAACTCCCCGATCAGCCCCAGCATTTT. Translation: CASSQLPDQPQHF.

This clone was observed a handful of times. The chain joins TRBV11-2 to TRBJ1-1, with 8 bases that match TRBD1. In germline, CDR1 is SGHAT, CDR2 FQNNGV. This CDR3 is 14 amino acids long. V trimming: 6 bases; J trimming: 1 base; junction bases outside the gene matches: 4. CDR3 protein: CASSPGTGNTEAFF. CDR3 sequence (DNA): TGTGCCAGCAGTCCTGGGACAGGGAACACTGAAGCTTTCTTT.

CDR3 sequence (DNA): TGTGCCAGCAGCCAAAGACCCCCCCCAGGGTCGGGCTACGAGCAGTACTTC. This gives the protein CASSQRPPPGSGYEQYF. This chain links TRBV14 with TRBJ2-7; D might be TRBD1 (5 bases). CDR3 length: 17 residues. The germline CDR1 and CDR2 sequences are SGHDN and FVKESK. Trimming removed 2 bases at V and 3 bases at J, with 20 bases between.

This clone showed up just a few times. The rearrangement uses TRBV19 and TRBJ2-6; tentative D call: TRBD2 (6 bases). CDR1 is LNHDA, CDR2 SQIVND, per germline (reference sequence). CDR3 length: 17 amino acids. The V end lost 7 bases, the J end lost 0 bases, and 16 bases lay between the germline ends. Written as DNA, the CDR3 is TGTGCCAGTACTCCCTGGGGGGACGGCTCTGGGGCCAACGTCCTGACTTTC. Its protein product is CASTPWGDGSGANVLTF.

The chain couples TRBV5-8 to TRBJ2-5, with TRBD2 as a possible D gene (6 bases). V was shortened by 4 bases and J by 0 bases, with 10 bases between the two germline ends. The CDR3 is 14 amino acids. Looked up from germline, CDR1 is SGHTS and CDR2 is YDEGEE. CDR3 in amino acids: CASSLRTNQETQYF. The CDR3 bases are TGTGCCAGCAGCCTGCGGACTAACCAAGAGACCCAGTACTTC.

Turning to this clone: A junction end diverges from the germline sequence, so it may reflect a read error. J is TRBJ2-1 and V is TRBV6-5; 9 nucleotides align to TRBD2. In germline, CDR1 is MNHEY, CDR2 SVGAGI. The CDR3 is 14 amino acids. In DNA form, the CDR3 reads TGTGCCAGCTCTCGCGGGAGGGCCTATAATGAGCAGTTCTTC. The encoded protein is CASSRGRAYNEQFF.

The genes are TRBV10-3 and TRBJ2-7, with TRBD2 identical over 9 bases. Germline V CDR1 and CDR2: ENHRY, SYGVKD. The CDR3 runs to 14 residues. The ends lost 6 bases at V and 6 bases at J; junction bases unmatched: 9. CDR3 in amino acids: CAIRAGSGSPEQYF. The CDR3 nucleotides read TGTGCCATCAGAGCGGGTAGCGGGAGCCCCGAGCAGTACTTC.

The chain combines TRBV7-2 with TRBJ2-7, with a tentative D call TRBD1 (5 bases). This CDR3 has 12 residues. V lost 1 base and J 7 bases, leaving 8 bases between the germline ends. The germline CDR1 and CDR2 sequences are SGHTA and FQGNSA. In nucleotides, the CDR3 is TGTGCCAGCAGCTTAGTTAGGACAGAGCAGTACTTC. Encoded protein: CASSLVRTEQYF.

The rearrangement joins TRBV10-1 to TRBJ2-3; the D gene is possibly TRBD1 (6 bases). Between the trimmed V and J ends, which lost 7 bases and 2 bases, there was a span of 13 bases. This CDR3 comprises 14 residues. Per germline, CDR1 WNHNN and CDR2 SYGVQD (reference sequence). CDR3: CASTGDIATDTQYF. As DNA, the CDR3 is TGCGCCAGCACCGGGGACATAGCCACAGATACGCAGTATTTT.

The genes are TRBV11-1 and TRBJ2-7; 8 bases are shared with TRBD2. CDR1 is SGHAT, CDR2 FQDESV, per germline (reference sequence). The length of the CDR3 is 17 residues. V gave up 3 bases and J gave up 0 bases; unmatched junction bases: 10. DNA for the CDR3: TGTGCCAGCAGCTTCGGGCTAGCGGGTATGAGCTCCTACGAGCAGTACTTC. Encoded protein: CASSFGLAGMSSYEQYF.

Only a few counts were recorded for this clone. V usage is TRBV29-1 and J usage is TRBJ2-6; TRBD1 aligns across 10 bases. Germline CDR1 reads SQVTM; CDR2 reads ANQGSEA. The J segment lost 0 bases and the V segment lost 6 bases, leaving 8 bases of the junction unmatched. The CDR3 totals 17 residues. The CDR3 protein is CSVRDRGASSGANVLTF. The CDR3 DNA reads TGCAGCGTCCGGGACAGGGGAGCTTCCTCTGGGGCCAACGTCCTGACTTTC.

V gene TRBV7-9 combines with J gene TRBJ2-4, with 7 bases aligning to TRBD2. The V segment lost 0 bases and the J segment 3 bases; nucleotides outside the gene matches: 5. Germline-derived CDR1 and CDR2 are SEHNR and FQNEAQ (reference sequence). The CDR3 runs to 16 residues. The chain's CDR3 is CASSLASLADKNIQYF. The DNA of the CDR3 is TGTGCCAGCAGCTTAGCGTCCCTAGCGGACAAAAACATTCAGTACTTC.

The chain employs TRBV19 and TRBJ2-7, with D uncertain. The ends were cut back, 6 bases at V and 0 bases at J, with 12 bases in the middle. The CDR3 has 14 amino acids. Germline V gene sequence: CDR1 LNHDA, CDR2 SQIVND (reference sequence). In DNA form, the CDR3 reads TGTGCCAGTAGATCTTTAACAGACTCCTACGAGCAGTACTTC. This translates into CASRSLTDSYEQYF.

The rearrangement links TRBV18 to TRBJ2-6; D possibly corresponds to TRBD1 (6 bases). The length of the CDR3 is 16 residues. Per germline, CDR1 KGHSH and CDR2 LQKENI. V was pared by 4 bases and J by 0 bases, with 10 bases between. CDR3 nucleotide sequence: TGTGCCAGCTCACGCGAACAGGGCTCTGGGGCCAACGTCCTGACTTTC. This sequence encodes CASSREQGSGANVLTF.

This clone was seen a few times. The rearrangement links TRBV6-6 to TRBJ1-4; 8 bases map to TRBD1. The CDR3 has 15 residues. Germline values: CDR1 MNHNY, CDR2 SVGAGI (reference sequence). J lost 7 bases, V lost 5 bases, and 9 bases had no gene match. Here the CDR3 DNA reads TGTGCCAGCAGTCCCGGGACAGGTCGACTTGAAAAACTGTTTTTT. This translates into CASSPGTGRLEKLFF.